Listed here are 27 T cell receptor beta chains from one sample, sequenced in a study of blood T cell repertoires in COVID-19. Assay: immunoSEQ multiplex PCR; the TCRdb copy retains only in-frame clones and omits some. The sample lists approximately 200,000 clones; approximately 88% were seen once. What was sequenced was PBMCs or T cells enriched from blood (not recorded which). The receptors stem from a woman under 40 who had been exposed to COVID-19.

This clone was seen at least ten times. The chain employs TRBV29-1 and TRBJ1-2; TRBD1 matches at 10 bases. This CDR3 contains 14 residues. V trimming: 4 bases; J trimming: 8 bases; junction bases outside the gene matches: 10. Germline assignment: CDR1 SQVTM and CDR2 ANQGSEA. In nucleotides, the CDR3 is TGCAGCGTTGGGCGACAGGGGGCTGAGACGGGCTACACCTTC. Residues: CSVGRQGAETGYTF. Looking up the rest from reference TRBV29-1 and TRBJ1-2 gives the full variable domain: SAVISQKPSRDICQRGTSLTIQCQVDSQVTMMFWYRQQPGQSLTLIATANQGSEATYESGFVIDKFPISRPNLTFSTLTVSNMSPEDSSIYLCSVGRQGAETGYTFGSGTRLTVV.

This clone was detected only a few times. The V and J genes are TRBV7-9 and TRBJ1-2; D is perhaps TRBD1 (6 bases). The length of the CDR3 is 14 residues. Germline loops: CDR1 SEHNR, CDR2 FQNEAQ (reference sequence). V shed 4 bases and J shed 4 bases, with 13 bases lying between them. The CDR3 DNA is TGTGCCAGCAGCTCAGGGGACCTCGTCTATGGCTACACCTTC. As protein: CASSSGDLVYGYTF.

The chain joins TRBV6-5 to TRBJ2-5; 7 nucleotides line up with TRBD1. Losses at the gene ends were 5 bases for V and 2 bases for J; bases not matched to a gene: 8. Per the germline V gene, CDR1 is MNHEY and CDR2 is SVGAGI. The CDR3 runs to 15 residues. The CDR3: CASSPRDRIQETQYF. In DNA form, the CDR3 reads TGTGCCAGCAGTCCACGGGACAGAATTCAAGAGACCCAGTACTTC.

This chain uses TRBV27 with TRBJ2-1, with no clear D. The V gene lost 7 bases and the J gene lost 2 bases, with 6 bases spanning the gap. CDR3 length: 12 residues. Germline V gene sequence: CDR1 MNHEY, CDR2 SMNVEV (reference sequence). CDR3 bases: TGTGCCAGCATCAGTACCTACAATGAGCAGTTCTTC. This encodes CASISTYNEQFF.

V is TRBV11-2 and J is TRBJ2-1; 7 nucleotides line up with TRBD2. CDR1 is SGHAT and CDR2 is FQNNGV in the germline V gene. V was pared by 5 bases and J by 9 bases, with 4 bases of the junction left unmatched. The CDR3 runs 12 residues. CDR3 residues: CASSRTSSEQFF. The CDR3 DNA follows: TGTGCCAGCAGCCGGACTAGTAGTGAGCAGTTCTTC. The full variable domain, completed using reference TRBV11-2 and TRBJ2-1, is EAGVAQSPRYKIIEKRQSVAFWCNPISGHATLYWYQQILGQGPKLLIQFQNNGVVDDSQLPKDRFSAERLKGVDSTLKIQPAKLEDSAVYLCASSRTSSEQFFGPGTRLTVL.

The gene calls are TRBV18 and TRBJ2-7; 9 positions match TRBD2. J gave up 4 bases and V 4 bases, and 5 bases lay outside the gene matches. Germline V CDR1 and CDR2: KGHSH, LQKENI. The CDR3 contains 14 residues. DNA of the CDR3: TGTGCCAGCTCACTAGCGGGAGCCTTTTACGAGCAGTACTTC. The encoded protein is CASSLAGAFYEQYF. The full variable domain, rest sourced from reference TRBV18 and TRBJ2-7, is NAGVMQNPRHLVRRRGQEARLRCSPMKGHSHVYWYRQLPEEGLKFMVYLQKENIIDESGMPKERFSAEFPKEGPSILRIQQVVRGDSAAYFCASSLAGAFYEQYFGPGTRLTVT.

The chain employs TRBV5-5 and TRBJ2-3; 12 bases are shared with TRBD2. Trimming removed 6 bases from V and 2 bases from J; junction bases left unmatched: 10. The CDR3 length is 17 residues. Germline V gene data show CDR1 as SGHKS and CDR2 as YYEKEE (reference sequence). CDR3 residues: CASTLGWTSGVTDTQYF. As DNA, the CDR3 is TGTGCCAGCACCCTGGGTTGGACTAGCGGGGTCACAGATACGCAGTATTTT.

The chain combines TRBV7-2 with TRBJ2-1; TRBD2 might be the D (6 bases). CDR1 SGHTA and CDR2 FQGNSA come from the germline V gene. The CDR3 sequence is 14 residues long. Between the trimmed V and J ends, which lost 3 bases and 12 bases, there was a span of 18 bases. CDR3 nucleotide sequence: TGTGCCAGCAGCTTGGCGGGAAGTCTTAAAGGGCAGTTCTTC. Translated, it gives CASSLAGSLKGQFF.

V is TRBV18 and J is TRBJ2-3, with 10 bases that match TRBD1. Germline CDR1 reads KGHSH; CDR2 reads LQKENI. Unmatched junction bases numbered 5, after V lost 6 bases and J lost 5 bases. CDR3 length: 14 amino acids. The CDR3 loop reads CASSDRGLRDTQYF. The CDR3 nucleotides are TGTGCCAGCTCCGACAGGGGGCTTCGAGATACGCAGTATTTT.

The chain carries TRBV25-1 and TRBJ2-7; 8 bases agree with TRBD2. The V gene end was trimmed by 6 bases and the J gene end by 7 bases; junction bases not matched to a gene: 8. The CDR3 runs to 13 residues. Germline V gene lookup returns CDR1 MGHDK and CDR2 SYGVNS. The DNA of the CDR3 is TGTGCCAGCAGCCGGGAGGGGCCAAGGGAGCAGTACTTC. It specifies CASSREGPREQYF.

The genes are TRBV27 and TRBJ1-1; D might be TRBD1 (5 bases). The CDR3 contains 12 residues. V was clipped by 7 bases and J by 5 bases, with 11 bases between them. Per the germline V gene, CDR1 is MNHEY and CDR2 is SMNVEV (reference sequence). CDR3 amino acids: CASKGGGTEAFF. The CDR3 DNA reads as TGTGCCAGCAAAGGCGGGGGGACTGAAGCTTTCTTT.

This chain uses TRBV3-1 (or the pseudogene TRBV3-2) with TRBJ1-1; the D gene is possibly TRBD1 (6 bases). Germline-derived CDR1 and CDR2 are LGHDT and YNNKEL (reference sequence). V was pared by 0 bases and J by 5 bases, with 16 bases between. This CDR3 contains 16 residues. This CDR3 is CASSQDSVGRGTEAFF. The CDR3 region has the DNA TGTGCCAGCAGCCAAGATTCGGTAGGGAGGGGGACTGAAGCTTTCTTT.

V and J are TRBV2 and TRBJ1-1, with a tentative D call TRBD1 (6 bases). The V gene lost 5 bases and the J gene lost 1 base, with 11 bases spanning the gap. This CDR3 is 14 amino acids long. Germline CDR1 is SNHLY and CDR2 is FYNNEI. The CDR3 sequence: CASSPQGGNTEAFF. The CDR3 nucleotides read TGTGCCAGCAGTCCACAGGGTGGGAACACTGAAGCTTTCTTT.

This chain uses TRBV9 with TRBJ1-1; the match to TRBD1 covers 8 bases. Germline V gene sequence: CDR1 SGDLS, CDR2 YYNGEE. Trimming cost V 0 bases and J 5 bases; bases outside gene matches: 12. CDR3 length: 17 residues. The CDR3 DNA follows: TGTGCCAGCAGCGTAGACGACTTTGGACAGGGAAGGACTGAAGCTTTCTTT. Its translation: CASSVDDFGQGRTEAFF.

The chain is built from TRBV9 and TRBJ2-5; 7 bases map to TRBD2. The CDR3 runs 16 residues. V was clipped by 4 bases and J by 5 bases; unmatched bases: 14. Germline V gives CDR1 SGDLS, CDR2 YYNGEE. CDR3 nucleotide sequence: TGTGCCAGCAGCTACCAATCTCTACTGGGGGGGGAGACCCAGTACTTC. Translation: CASSYQSLLGGETQYF. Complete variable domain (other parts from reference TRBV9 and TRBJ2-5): DSGVTQTPKHLITATGQRVTLRCSPRSGDLSVYWYQQSLDQGLQFLIQYYNGEERAKGNILERFSAQQFPDLHSELNLSSLELGDSALYFCASSYQSLLGGETQYFGPGTRLLVL.

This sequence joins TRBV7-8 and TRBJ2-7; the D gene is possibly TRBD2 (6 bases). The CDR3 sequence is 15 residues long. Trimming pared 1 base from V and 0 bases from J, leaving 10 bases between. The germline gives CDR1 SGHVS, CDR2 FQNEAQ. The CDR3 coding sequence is TGTGCCAGCAGCTTAGTAGGCGGGACCTCCTACGAGCAGTACTTC. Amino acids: CASSLVGGTSYEQYF.

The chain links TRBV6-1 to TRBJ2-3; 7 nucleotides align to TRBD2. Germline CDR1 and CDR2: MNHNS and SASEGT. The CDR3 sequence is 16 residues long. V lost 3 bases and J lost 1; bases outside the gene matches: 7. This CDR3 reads CASSDWERDGTDTQYF. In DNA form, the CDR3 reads TGTGCCAGCAGTGATTGGGAGCGGGACGGCACAGATACGCAGTATTTT.

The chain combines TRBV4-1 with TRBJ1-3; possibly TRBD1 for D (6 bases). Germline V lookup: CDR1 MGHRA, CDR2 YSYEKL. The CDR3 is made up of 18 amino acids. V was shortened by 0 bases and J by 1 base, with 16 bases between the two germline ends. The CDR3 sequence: CASSQDQGQLGSGNTIYF. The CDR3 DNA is TGCGCCAGCAGCCAAGATCAGGGACAATTGGGGTCTGGAAACACCATATATTTT.

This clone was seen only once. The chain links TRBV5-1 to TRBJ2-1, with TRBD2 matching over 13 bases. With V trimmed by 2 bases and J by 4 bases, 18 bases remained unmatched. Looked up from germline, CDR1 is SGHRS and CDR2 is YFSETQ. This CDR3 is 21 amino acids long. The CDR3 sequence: CASSFNRGLAGYLLGYNEQFF. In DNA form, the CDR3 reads TGCGCCAGCAGCTTCAATCGGGGACTAGCGGGATACCTTTTAGGGTACAATGAGCAGTTCTTC.

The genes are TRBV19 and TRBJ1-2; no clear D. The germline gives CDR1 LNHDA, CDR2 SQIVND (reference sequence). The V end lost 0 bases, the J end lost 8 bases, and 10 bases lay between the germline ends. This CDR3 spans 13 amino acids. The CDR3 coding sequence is TGTGCCAGTAGTATAGATACCACGGGAGGCTACACCTTC. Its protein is CASSIDTTGGYTF. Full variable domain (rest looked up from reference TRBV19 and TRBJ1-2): DGGITQSPKYLFRKEGQNVTLSCEQNLNHDAMYWYRQDPGQGLRLIYYSQIVNDFQKGDIAEGYSVSREKKESFPLTVTSAQKNPTAFYLCASSIDTTGGYTFGSGTRLTVV.

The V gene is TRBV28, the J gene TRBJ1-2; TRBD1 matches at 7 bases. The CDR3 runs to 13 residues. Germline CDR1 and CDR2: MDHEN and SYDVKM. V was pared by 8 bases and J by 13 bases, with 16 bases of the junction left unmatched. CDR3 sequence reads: CASRTGTARNSTF. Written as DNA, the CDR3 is TGTGCCAGCCGAACCGGGACAGCTCGCAATTCCACCTTC.

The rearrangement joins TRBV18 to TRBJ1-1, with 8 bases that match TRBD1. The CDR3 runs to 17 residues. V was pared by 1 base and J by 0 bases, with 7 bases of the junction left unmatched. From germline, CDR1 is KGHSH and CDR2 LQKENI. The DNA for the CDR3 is TGTGCCAGCTCACCACTATCGACAGGGGCCCTGAACACTGAAGCTTTCTTT. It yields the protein CASSPLSTGALNTEAFF.

The CDR3 region is CASSRGQISYNEQFF. In nucleotides, the CDR3 is TGTGCCAGCAGCAGGGGACAAATCTCCTACAATGAGCAGTTCTTC. J is TRBJ2-1 and V is TRBV2, with a tentative D call TRBD1 (6 bases). Germline V gene lookup returns CDR1 SNHLY and CDR2 FYNNEI. V lost 6 bases and J 0 bases, leaving 12 bases between the germline ends. CDR3 length: 15 amino acids.

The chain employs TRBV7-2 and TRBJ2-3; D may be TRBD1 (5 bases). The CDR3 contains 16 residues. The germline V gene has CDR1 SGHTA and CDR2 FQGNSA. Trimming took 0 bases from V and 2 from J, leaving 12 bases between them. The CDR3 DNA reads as TGTGCCAGCAGCTTAGCGCAGGGCCCCCCCACAGATACGCAGTATTTT. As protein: CASSLAQGPPTDTQYF.

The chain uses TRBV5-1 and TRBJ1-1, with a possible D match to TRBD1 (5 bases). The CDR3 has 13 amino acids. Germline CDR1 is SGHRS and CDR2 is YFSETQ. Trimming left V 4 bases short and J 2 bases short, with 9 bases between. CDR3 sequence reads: CASSPGQNTEAFF. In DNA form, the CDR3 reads TGCGCCAGCAGCCCCGGACAAAACACTGAAGCTTTCTTT.

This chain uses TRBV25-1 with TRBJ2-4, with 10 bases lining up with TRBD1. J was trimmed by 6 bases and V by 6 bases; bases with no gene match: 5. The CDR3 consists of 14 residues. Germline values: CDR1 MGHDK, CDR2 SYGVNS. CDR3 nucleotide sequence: TGTGCCAGCAGAGGGACAGGGGAAGGAAACATTCAGTACTTC. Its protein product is CASRGTGEGNIQYF.

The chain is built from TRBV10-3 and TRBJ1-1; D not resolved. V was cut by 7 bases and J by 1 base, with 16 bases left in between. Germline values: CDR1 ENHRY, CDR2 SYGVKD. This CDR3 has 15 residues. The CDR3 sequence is CAINVDGGGNTEAFF. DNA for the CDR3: TGTGCCATCAACGTCGACGGTGGAGGGAACACTGAAGCTTTCTTT.